The 4 T cell receptor beta chains below come from one sample, sequenced in a study of CD4 T cells in relation to SARS-CoV-2 and coronaviruses. Their antigen targets remain unknown. The unexposed donors gave CD4+ T cells in 2011-2018, prior to COVID-19. After about ten days of culture, CD4+ T cells were isolated. The repertoire was sequenced with immunoSEQ multiplex PCR; TCRdb's copy has only in-frame clones and lacks some. This table has 25,000 to 30,000 clones, more than 60% appearing once. Input material: CD4+ T cells from PBMCs, cultured in vitro. The receptors shown here come from a human donor in good health.

This chain uses TRBV11-2 with TRBJ1-6; 9 positions agree with TRBD1. The junction had 4 bases not matched to a gene; V was cut back by 5 bases and J by 5 bases. The CDR3 length is 15 residues. Per the germline V gene, CDR1 is SGHAT and CDR2 is FQNNGV. CDR3 DNA sequence: TGTGCCAGCAGCCCCGGACAGGGGAATAATTCACCCCTCCACTTT. Encoded protein: CASSPGQGNNSPLHF.

This rearrangement joins TRBV16 to TRBJ2-3; a possible D gene is TRBD2 (5 bases). This CDR3 comprises 14 residues. V was trimmed by 0 bases and J by 4 bases, leaving 8 bases between them. The germline V gene encodes CDR1 KGHSY and CDR2 FQNENV. CDR3 sequence: CASSQSGSPDTQYF. Written as DNA, the CDR3 is TGTGCCAGCAGCCAATCGGGGAGTCCAGATACGCAGTATTTT.

This clone came up once. The genes are TRBV6-4 and TRBJ2-5; 7 bases map to TRBD1. The CDR3 totals 14 residues. CDR1 is MRHNA, CDR2 SNTAGT, per germline. V dropped 4 bases and J dropped 2; count of bases not matched to a gene: 4. CDR3 sequence: CASSVPRGQETQYF. The CDR3 DNA reads as TGTGCCAGCAGTGTTCCCAGGGGGCAAGAGACCCAGTACTTC.

The chain couples TRBV7-2 to TRBJ2-1; TRBD2 matches at 9 bases. V shed 4 bases, J shed 8 bases, and the junction held 9 bases outside the gene matches. Germline loops: CDR1 SGHTA, CDR2 FQGNSA. The CDR3 length is 15 residues. In DNA, the CDR3 is TGTGCCAGCAGCTATAGCGGGGGCCTCTTCGATGAGCAGTTCTTC. Amino acid sequence: CASSYSGGLFDEQFF.